Following are 2 T cell receptor beta chains from one sample sequenced in a study of shared clonotypes between healthy human individuals. CD45RO-negative, CCR7-selected cells formed the naive CD8 fraction, which excluded terminally differentiated effector memory CD45RA+ cells. The assay was immunoSEQ multiplex PCR, and TCRdb's table has in-frame clones only and misses some. The top ten hold around 1% of the sample, which has about 2 million clones, 85% to 95% seen once. Sequencing used naive CD8+ T cells sorted from blood. These TCRs come from a man younger than 30 in good health.

The J gene is TRBJ2-7, the V gene TRBV5-1, with TRBD1 matching over 8 bases. This CDR3 comprises 14 residues. Germline V gene sequence: CDR1 SGHRS, CDR2 YFSETQ. The trim removed 4 bases at V and 6 bases at J, leaving 9 bases unmatched. CDR3 region: CASSPLDRAREQYF. In DNA, the CDR3 is TGCGCCAGCAGCCCCCTGGACAGGGCCCGCGAGCAGTACTTC.

The sample holds one count of this clone. Other nucleotide sequences in the sample specify the same CDR3. The chain has TRBV4-1 and TRBJ1-1; D is perhaps TRBD1 (5 bases). CDR3 length equals 15 residues. V was cut by 3 bases and J by 1 base, with 12 bases left in between. Germline lookup yields CDR1 MGHRA and CDR2 YSYEKL. This CDR3 reads CASSQAVGGNTEAFF. CDR3 bases: TGCGCCAGCAGCCAGGCGGTCGGGGGGAACACTGAAGCTTTCTTT.